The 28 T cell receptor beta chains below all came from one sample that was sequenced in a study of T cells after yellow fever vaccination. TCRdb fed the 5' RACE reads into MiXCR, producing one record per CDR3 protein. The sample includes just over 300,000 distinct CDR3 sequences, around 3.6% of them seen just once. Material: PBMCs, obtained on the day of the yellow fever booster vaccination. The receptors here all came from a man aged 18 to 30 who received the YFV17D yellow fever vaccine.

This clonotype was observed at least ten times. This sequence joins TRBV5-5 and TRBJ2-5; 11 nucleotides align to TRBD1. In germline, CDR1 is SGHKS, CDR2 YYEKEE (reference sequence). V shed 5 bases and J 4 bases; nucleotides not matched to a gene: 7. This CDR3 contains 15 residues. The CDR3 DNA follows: TGTGCCAGCAGGGACCGGGACAGGGGGACAGAGACCCAGTACTTC. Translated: CASRDRDRGTETQYF.

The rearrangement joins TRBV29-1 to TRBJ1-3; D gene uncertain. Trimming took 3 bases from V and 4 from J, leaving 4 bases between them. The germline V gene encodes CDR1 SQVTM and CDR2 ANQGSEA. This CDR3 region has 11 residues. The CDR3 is CSVDIGNTIYF. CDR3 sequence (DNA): TGCAGCGTTGATATCGGAAACACCATATATTTT.

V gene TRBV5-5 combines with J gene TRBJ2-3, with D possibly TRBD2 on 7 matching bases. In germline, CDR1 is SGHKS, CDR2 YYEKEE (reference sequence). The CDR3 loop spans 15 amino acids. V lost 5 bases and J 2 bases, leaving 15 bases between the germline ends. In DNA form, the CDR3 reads TGTGCCAGCAGAACCTGGGGGGGCTTCACAGATACGCAGTATTTT. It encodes CASRTWGGFTDTQYF.

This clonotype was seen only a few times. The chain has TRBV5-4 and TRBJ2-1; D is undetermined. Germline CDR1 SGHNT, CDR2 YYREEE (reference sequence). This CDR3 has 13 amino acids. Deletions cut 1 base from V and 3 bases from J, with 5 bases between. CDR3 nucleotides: TGTGCCAGCAGCTTGCCCAACTACAATGAGCAGTTCTTC. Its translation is CASSLPNYNEQFF.

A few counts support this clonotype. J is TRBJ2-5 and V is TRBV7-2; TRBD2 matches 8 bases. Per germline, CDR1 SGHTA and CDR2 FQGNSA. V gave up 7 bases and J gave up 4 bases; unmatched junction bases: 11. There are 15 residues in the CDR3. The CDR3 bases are TGTGCCAGCAACCGACGACGGGGGGGCCGAGAGACCCAGTACTTC. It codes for CASNRRRGGRETQYF.

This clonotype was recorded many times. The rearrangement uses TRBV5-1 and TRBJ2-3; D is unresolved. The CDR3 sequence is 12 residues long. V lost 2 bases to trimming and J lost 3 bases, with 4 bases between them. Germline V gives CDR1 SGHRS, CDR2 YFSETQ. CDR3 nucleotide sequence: TGCGCCAGCAGCTTCACTACAGATACGCAGTATTTT. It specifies CASSFTTDTQYF.

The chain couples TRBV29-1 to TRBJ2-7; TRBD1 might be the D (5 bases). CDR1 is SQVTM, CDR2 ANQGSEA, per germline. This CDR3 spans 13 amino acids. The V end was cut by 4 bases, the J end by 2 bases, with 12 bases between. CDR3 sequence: CSVAPGPAYEQYF. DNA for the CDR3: TGCAGCGTTGCCCCAGGGCCCGCCTACGAGCAGTACTTC.

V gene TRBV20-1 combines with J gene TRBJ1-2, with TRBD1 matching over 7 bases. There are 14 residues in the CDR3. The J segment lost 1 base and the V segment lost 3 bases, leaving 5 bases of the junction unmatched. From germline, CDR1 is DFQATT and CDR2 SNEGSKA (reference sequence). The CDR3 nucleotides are TGCAGTGCTAGCTCAGGGGGGTTTAACTATGGCTACACCTTC. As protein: CSASSGGFNYGYTF.

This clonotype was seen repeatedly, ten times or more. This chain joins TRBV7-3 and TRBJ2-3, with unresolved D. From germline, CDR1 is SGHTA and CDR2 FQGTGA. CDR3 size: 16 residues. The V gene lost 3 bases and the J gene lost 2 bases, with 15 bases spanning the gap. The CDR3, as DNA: TGTGCCAGCAGCTTGGCTGACCCCCGTCCCACAGATACGCAGTATTTT. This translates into CASSLADPRPTDTQYF.

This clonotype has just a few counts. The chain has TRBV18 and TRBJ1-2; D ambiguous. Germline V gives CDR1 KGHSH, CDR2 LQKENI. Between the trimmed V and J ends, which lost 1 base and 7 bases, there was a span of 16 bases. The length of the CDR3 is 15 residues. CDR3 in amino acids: CASSPLQSGVLGYTF. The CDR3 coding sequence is TGTGCCAGCTCACCACTCCAAAGTGGGGTTCTTGGCTACACCTTC.

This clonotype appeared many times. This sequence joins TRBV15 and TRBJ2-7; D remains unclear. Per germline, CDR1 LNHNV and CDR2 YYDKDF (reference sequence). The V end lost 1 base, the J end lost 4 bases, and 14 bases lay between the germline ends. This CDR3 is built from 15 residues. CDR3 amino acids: CATSRGRQLEYEQYF. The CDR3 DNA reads TGTGCCACCAGCAGAGGCCGGCAGCTCGAATACGAGCAGTACTTC.

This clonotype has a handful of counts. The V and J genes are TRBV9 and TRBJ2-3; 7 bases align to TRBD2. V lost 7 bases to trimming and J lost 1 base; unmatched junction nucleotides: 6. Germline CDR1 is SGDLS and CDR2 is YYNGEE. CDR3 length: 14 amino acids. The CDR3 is CASSPGRRTDTQYF. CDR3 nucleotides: TGTGCCAGCTCTCCCGGGAGGCGCACAGATACGCAGTATTTT.

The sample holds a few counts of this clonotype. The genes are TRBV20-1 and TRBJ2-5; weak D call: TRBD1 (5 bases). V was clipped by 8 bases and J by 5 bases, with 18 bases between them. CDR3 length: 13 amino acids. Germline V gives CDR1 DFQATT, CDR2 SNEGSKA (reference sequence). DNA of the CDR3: TGCAGTCCCAGGGAAGGGAATGGGGAGACCCAGTACTTC. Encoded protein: CSPREGNGETQYF.

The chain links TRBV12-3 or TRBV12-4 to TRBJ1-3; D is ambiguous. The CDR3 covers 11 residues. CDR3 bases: TGTGCTCTAGGGAACGGAAACACCATATATTTT. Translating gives CALGNGNTIYF.

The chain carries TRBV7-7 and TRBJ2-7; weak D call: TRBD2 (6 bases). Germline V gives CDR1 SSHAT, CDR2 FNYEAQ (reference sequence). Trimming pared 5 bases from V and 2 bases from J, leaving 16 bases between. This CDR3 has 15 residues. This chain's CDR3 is CASSLRTGSAYEQYF. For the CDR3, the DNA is TGTGCCAGCAGCCTGCGGACCGGGAGCGCCTACGAGCAGTACTTC.

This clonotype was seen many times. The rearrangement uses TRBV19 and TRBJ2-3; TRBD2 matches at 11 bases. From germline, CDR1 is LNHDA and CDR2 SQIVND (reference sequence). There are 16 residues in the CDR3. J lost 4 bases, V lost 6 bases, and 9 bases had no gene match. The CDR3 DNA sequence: TGTGCCAGTAGCCCACTAGCGGGGGAAACATCAGATACGCAGTATTTT. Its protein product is CASSPLAGETSDTQYF.

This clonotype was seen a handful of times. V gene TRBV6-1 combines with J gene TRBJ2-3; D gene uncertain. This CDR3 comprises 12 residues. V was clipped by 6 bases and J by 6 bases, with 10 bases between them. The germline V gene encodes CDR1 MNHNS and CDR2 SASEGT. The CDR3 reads CASRLMRDTQYF. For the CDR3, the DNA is TGTGCCAGCAGATTAATGCGGGATACGCAGTATTTT.

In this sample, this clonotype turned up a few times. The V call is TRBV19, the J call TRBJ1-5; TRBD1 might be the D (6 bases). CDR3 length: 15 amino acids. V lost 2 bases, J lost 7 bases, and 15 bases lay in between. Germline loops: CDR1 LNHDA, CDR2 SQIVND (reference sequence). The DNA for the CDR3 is TGTGCCAGTAGTATATTACCGGGACAAGGCCAGCCCCAGCATTTT. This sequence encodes CASSILPGQGQPQHF.

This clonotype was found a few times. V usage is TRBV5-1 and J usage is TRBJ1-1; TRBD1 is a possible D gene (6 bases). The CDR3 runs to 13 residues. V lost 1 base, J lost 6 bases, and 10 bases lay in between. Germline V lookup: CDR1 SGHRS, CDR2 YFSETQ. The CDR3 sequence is CASSLPGVAEAFF. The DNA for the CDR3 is TGCGCCAGCAGCTTGCCAGGGGTGGCTGAAGCTTTCTTT.

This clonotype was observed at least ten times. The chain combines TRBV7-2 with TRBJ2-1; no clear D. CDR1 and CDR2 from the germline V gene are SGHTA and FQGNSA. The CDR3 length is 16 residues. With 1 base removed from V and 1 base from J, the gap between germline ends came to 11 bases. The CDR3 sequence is CASSLGSLASYNEQFF. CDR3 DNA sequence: TGTGCCAGCAGCTTAGGTTCCCTGGCATCCTACAATGAGCAGTTCTTC.

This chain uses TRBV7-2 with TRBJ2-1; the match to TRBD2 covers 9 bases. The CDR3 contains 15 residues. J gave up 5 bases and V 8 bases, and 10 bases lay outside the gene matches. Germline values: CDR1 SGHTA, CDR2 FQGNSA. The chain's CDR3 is CASGQSGGPHNEQFF. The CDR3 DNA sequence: TGTGCCAGCGGGCAGAGCGGGGGGCCGCACAATGAGCAGTTCTTC.

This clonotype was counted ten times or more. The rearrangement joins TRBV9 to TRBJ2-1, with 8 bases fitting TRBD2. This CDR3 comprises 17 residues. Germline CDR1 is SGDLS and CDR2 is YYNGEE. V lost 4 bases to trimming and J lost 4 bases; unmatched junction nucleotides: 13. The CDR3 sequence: CASSPGAASGSYNEQFF. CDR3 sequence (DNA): TGTGCCAGCAGCCCTGGGGCGGCTAGCGGGTCTTACAATGAGCAGTTCTTC.

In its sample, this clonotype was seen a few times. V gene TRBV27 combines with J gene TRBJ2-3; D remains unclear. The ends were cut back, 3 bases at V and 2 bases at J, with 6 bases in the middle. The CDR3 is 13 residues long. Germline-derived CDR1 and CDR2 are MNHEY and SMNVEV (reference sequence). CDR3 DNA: TGTGCCAGCAGTTTGGCCGACACAGATACGCAGTATTTT. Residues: CASSLADTDTQYF.

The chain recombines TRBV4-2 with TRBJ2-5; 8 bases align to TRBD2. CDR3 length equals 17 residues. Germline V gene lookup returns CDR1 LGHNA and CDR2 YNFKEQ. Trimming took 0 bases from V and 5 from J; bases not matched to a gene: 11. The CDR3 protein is CASSQERTGGPRETQYF. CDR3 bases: TGTGCCAGCAGCCAAGAACGAACGGGGGGGCCACGGGAGACCCAGTACTTC.

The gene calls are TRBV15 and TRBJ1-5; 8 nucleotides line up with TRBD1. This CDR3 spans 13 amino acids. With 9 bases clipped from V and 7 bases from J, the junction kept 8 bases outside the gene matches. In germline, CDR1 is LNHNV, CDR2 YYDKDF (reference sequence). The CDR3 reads CATTAGGRQPQHF. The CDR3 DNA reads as TGTGCCACTACCGCAGGGGGCCGCCAGCCCCAGCATTTT. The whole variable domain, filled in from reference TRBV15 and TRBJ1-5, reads DAMVIQNPRYQVTQFGKPVTLSCSQTLNHNVMYWYQQKSSQAPKLLFHYYDKDFNNEADTPDNFQSRRPNTSFCFLDIRSPGLGDTAMYLCATTAGGRQPQHFGDGTRLSIL.

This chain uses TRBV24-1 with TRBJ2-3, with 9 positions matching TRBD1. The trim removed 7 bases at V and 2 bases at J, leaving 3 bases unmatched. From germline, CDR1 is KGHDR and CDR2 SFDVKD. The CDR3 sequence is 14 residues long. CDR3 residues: CATRRTGDTDTQYF. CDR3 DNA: TGTGCCACCAGACGGACAGGGGACACAGATACGCAGTATTTT.

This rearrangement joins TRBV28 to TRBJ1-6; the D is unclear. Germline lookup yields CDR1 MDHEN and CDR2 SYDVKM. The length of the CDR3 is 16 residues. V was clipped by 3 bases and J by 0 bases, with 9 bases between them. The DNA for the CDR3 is TGTGCCAGCAGTTTTATTGTGAGCTCCTATAATTCACCCCTCCACTTT. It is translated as CASSFIVSSYNSPLHF.

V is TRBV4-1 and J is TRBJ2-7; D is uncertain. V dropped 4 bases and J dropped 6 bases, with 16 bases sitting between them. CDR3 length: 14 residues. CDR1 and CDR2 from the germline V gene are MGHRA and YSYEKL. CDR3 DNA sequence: TGCGCCAGCAGCCGGGAACCTTTAGATATCGAGCAGTACTTC. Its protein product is CASSREPLDIEQYF.